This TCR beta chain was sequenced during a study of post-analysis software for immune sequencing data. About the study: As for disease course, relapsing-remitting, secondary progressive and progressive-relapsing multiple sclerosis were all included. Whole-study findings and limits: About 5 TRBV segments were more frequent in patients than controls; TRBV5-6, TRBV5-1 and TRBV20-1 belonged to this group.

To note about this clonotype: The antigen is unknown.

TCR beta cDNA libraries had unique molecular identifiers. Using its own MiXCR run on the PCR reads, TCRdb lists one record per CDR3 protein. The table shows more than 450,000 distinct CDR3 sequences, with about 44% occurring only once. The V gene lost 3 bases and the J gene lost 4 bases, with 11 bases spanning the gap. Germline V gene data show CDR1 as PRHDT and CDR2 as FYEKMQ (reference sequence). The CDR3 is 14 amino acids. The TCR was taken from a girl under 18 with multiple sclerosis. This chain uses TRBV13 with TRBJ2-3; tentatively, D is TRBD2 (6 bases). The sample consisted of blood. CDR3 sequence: CASSFQGGADTQYF. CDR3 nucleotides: TGTGCCAGCAGCTTCCAGGGAGGCGCAGATACGCAGTATTTT.